The 23 T cell receptor beta chains listed next were all sequenced from one sample in a study of CD4 and CD8 cells across lung adenocarcinoma regions. TCRdb fed the PCR reads into MiXCR, producing one record per CDR3 protein. Here the sample spans more than 25,000 distinct CDR3 sequences, approximately 53% being singletons. Material: CD8+ T cells from the center of a lung tumor. Every receptor here comes from a male donor with lung adenocarcinoma. The CD4 and CD8 labels of this study may be unreliable.

This clonotype was seen many times. CDR3 residues: CASSSRGGGDTQYF. The CDR3 bases are TGTGCCAGCAGCTCTAGGGGAGGGGGAGATACGCAGTATTTT. V is TRBV7-8 and J is TRBJ2-3, with D perhaps TRBD2 (7 bases). Germline-derived CDR1 and CDR2 are SGHVS and FQNEAQ. This CDR3 comprises 14 residues. V dropped 4 bases and J dropped 5 bases, with 13 bases sitting between them.

Turning to this clonotype: The CDR3 carries no conserved terminal phenylalanine or tryptophan, so it likely arises from a read error. V gene TRBV7-6 combines with J gene TRBJ2-5; a weak D match, TRBD1 (6 bases). The CDR3 is 14 residues long. V dropped 1 base and J dropped 5 bases, with 11 bases sitting between them. CDR1 is SGHVS and CDR2 is FNYEAQ in the germline V gene. This chain's CDR3 is CASSLGTGYETQYS. CDR3 nucleotides: TGTGCCAGCAGCTTAGGAACAGGGTACGAGACCCAGTACTCG.

This clonotype was observed a handful of times. As DNA, the CDR3 is TGTGCGGGCAGAGGGGGCCGAGAGCCAGATACCCAGTACTTC. Amino acid sequence: CAGRGGREPDTQYF. The chain uses TRBV6-1 and TRBJ2-3, with 7 bases identical to TRBD1. Matching the DNA end better, TRBJ2-5 makes the J call doubtful. The germline CDR1 and CDR2 sequences are MNHNS and SASEGT. The CDR3 runs 14 residues.

This sequence joins TRBV7-2 and TRBJ1-2; a weak D match, TRBD1 (6 bases). Germline assignment: CDR1 SGHTA and CDR2 FQGNSA. The germline V and J ends were trimmed by 4 bases and 8 bases, with 11 bases remaining between them. The CDR3 is 12 residues long. In nucleotides, the CDR3 is TGTGCCAGCAGCTCCTCCGGGGGCGGCTACACCTTC. It codes for CASSSSGGGYTF.

This clonotype came up a few times. The chain employs TRBV4-1 and TRBJ1-4; TRBD1 agrees at 9 bases. The V gene's germline CDR1 is MGHRA and CDR2 YSYEKL. Trimming took 0 bases from V and 7 from J; bases not matched to a gene: 9. The CDR3 is made up of 17 amino acids. In DNA, the CDR3 is TGCGCCAGCAGCCAAGAAGGGGGGGGGACAGGGCGTGAAAAACTGTTTTTT. This encodes CASSQEGGGTGREKLFF.

The chain employs TRBV30 and TRBJ2-5; D unclear. Between the trimmed V and J ends, which lost 1 base and 4 bases, there was a span of 10 bases. This CDR3 is 13 amino acids long. The germline gives CDR1 GTSNPN, CDR2 SVGIG (reference sequence). The CDR3 protein is CAWSGGLRETQYF. CDR3 nucleotides: TGTGCCTGGAGTGGAGGTCTCAGAGAGACCCAGTACTTC.

The chain combines TRBV11-3 with TRBJ2-1; 7 nucleotides align to TRBD2. V dropped 0 bases and J dropped 2; count of bases not matched to a gene: 1. Germline CDR1 is SGHNT and CDR2 is YENEEA. This CDR3 has 15 residues. For the CDR3, the DNA is TGTGCCAGCAGCTTAGAACGGGGGGCCTACAATGAGCAGTTCTTC. This codes for CASSLERGAYNEQFF.

V gene TRBV6-1 combines with J gene TRBJ1-4, with D possibly matching TRBD1 (5 bases). There are 15 residues in the CDR3. Trimming left V 6 bases short and J 8 bases short, with 19 bases between. Germline V CDR1 and CDR2: MNHNS, SASEGT. CDR3 sequence: CASSVIPGTPEKLFF. As DNA, the CDR3 is TGTGCCAGCAGCGTAATACCGGGGACTCCGGAAAAACTGTTTTTT.

This rearrangement joins TRBV5-1 to TRBJ1-2, with D uncertain. The CDR3 totals 15 residues. Germline V gene data show CDR1 as SGHRS and CDR2 as YFSETQ. V gave up 0 bases and J gave up 2 bases, with 11 bases separating them. CDR3 coding DNA: TGCGCCAGCAGCTTGGCCTCGGGCCAGAACTATGGCTACACCTTC. This translates into CASSLASGQNYGYTF.

This chain uses TRBV6-1 with TRBJ2-1; 10 nucleotides line up with TRBD2. V shed 2 bases, J shed 8 bases, and the junction held 9 bases outside the gene matches. CDR1 is MNHNS, CDR2 SASEGT, per germline. This CDR3 is built from 16 residues. The CDR3 nucleotides are TGTGCCAGCAGTGAAACGTGGACTAGCGGCACAGATGAGCAGTTCTTC. Residues: CASSETWTSGTDEQFF.

As for this clonotype: This may come from a read error, since a much larger clone is one base off. The gene calls are TRBV6-5 and TRBJ1-1; weak D call: TRBD1 (5 bases). This CDR3 is built from 12 residues. Germline V gene lookup returns CDR1 MNHEY and CDR2 SVGAGI. The CDR3 loop reads CASSYGGKEASF. CDR3 DNA sequence: TGTGCCAGCAGTTACGGGGGTAAGGAGGCTTCCTTT.

DNA of the CDR3: TGTGCCAGCAGTCCCCCGGGACAGGGAGACGAGCGGTACTTC. Protein sequence: CASSPPGQGDERYF. V usage is TRBV6-1 and J usage is TRBJ2-5; TRBD1 matches at 9 bases. The CDR3 runs to 14 residues. Germline V gives CDR1 MNHNS, CDR2 SASEGT. After removal of 5 bases from V and 13 bases from J, the junction contained 14 bases not matched to a gene.

This clonotype qualifies as medium-sized (0.01 to 0.1%). V usage is TRBV6-5 and J usage is TRBJ2-1; 9 bases are a match to TRBD2. Matching the DNA end better, TRBJ2-5 makes the J call doubtful. Looked up from germline, CDR1 is MNHEY and CDR2 is SVGAGI. The CDR3 covers 13 residues. CDR3 nucleotides: TGTGCCAGCAGCCACGGACTAGCGGAGACCCAGTACTTC. It yields the protein CASSHGLAETQYF.

The chain joins TRBV29-1 to TRBJ1-2; no firm D call. Trimming shortened V by 8 bases and J by 8 bases, and 21 bases separated the two germline ends. Germline CDR1 SQVTM, CDR2 ANQGSEA. This CDR3 is 13 amino acids long. The CDR3 region is CSTETGARGGYTF. DNA for the CDR3: TGCAGCACAGAGACGGGCGCCCGGGGAGGCTACACCTTC.

Ten or more counts support this clonotype. The chain couples TRBV6-1 to TRBJ2-2; 8 nucleotides align to TRBD1. Trimming cost V 2 bases and J 4 bases; bases outside gene matches: 9. Germline lookup yields CDR1 MNHNS and CDR2 SASEGT. The CDR3 runs to 17 residues. The CDR3 sequence is CASSEWAGGLATGELFF. CDR3 DNA sequence: TGTGCCAGCAGTGAATGGGCAGGGGGCTTGGCCACCGGGGAGCTGTTTTTT.

A remark on this clonotype: Its ends do not fully match the called genes, so a read error is possible. The chain is built from TRBV6-1 and TRBJ2-4, with D perhaps given as TRBD1 or TRBD2 (5 bases each). The germline V gene has CDR1 MNHNS and CDR2 SASEGT. This CDR3 region has 17 residues. The CDR3: CASRADSGLEDQETQYF. In nucleotides, the CDR3 is TGTGCTAGCAGGGCGGACTCCGGGCTCGAGGACCAAGAGACTCAGTACTTC.

This clonotype was recorded at least ten times. The chain recombines TRBV11-2 with TRBJ2-3; TRBD2 matches at 7 bases. Trimming took 1 base from V and 4 from J; bases not matched to a gene: 8. CDR1 and CDR2 (germline): SGHAT, FQNNGV. The CDR3 is 16 residues long. CDR3 residues: CASSLVGGVRADTQYF. CDR3 nucleotides: TGTGCCAGCAGCTTAGTGGGGGGGGTAAGAGCAGATACGCAGTATTTT.

Turning to this clonotype: The junction shows a germline mismatch at one end, possibly a read error. The rearrangement joins TRBV10-1 to TRBJ2-3; 8 nucleotides align to TRBD2. The length of the CDR3 is 18 residues. Germline CDR1 reads WNHNN; CDR2 reads SYGVQD (reference sequence). This chain's CDR3 is CASSTTSAGLCGTNTQYF. CDR3 sequence (DNA): TGCGCCAGCAGTACGACTAGCGCGGGGCTGTGTGGCACAAATACGCAGTACTTT.

Only one count was recorded for this clonotype. The chain links TRBV6-1 to TRBJ2-4; 7 bases line up with TRBD2. The CDR3 has 16 residues. From germline, CDR1 is MNHNS and CDR2 SASEGT. V shed 8 bases, J shed 13 bases, and the junction held 23 bases outside the gene matches. This chain's CDR3 is CASREAGIGAKDTQYF. The CDR3 nucleotides read TGTGCCAGCCGCGAAGCGGGGATAGGAGCTAAAGATACGCAGTACTTC.

This clonotype was counted at least ten times. The rearrangement uses TRBV6-5 and TRBJ1-3; tentative D call: TRBD1 (5 bases). The CDR3 totals 17 residues. The germline V gene encodes CDR1 MNHEY and CDR2 SVGAGI. V lost 1 base and J 1 base, leaving 14 bases between the germline ends. DNA for the CDR3: TGTGCCAGCAGTTACTACCGGGACTTGAGGTCTGGAAACACCATATATTTT. This translates into CASSYYRDLRSGNTIYF.

The chain carries TRBV6-5 and TRBJ2-3; TRBD1 might be the D (6 bases). The better agreement between TRBJ2-7 and the DNA end casts doubt on the J call. Germline CDR1 is MNHEY and CDR2 is SVGAGI. This CDR3 has 16 residues. As DNA, the CDR3 is TGTGCCAGCAGTTACTCGGGGGCGGTCGGCAAAAATACGCAGTACTTC. This gives the protein CASSYSGAVGKNTQYF.

This clonotype has a count of ten or more. The chain is built from TRBV27 and TRBJ1-4; TRBD1 matches 9 bases. V shed 6 bases and J 5 bases; nucleotides not matched to a gene: 4. The CDR3 runs to 14 residues. Germline V gives CDR1 MNHEY, CDR2 SMNVEV (reference sequence). The DNA for the CDR3 is TGTGCCAGCAGGCAAGGGACAGGGAATGAAAAACTGTTTTTT. This codes for CASRQGTGNEKLFF.

As concerns this clonotype: The junction shows a germline mismatch at one end, possibly a read error. The chain employs TRBV6-1 and TRBJ2-4; 7 bases align to TRBD2. The CDR3 is made up of 16 amino acids. From germline, CDR1 is MNHNS and CDR2 SASEGT. The CDR3 DNA is TGTGCCAGCCGTGAAGCGGGGATAGGAGCCAAAGACATGCAGTACTTC. Translation gives CASREAGIGAKDMQYF.